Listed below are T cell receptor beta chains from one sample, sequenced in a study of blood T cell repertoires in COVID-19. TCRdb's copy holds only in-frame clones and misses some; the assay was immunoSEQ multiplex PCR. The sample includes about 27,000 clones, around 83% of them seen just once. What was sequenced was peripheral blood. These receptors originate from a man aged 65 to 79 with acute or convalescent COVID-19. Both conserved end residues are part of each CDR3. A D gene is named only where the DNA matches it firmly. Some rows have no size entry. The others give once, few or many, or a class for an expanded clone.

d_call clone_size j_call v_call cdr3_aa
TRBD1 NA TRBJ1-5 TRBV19 CASTPDREGPQHF
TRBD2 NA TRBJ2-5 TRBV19 CASSLGVAGEETQYF
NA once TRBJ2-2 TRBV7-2 CASSQTNTGELFF
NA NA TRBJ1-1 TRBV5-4 CASSSSGSVNTEAFF
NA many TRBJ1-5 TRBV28 CASSSLGQPNSNQPQHF
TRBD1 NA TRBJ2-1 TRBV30 CAWSRQGIREFF
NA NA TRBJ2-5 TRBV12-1 CASSFARSATRIETQYF
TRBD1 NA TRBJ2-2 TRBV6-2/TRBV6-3 CASSSRGSGELFF
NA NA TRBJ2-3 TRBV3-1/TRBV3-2 CASTNTDTQYF
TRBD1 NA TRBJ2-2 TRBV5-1 CASSPGQGTTGELFF
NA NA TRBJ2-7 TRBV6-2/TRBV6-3 CASSRSRNGLYYEQYF
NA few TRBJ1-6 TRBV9 CASSVGLDNSPLHF
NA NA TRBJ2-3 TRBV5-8 CASSSETTSTDTQYF
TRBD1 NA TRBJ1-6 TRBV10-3 CAISDRQGIGNSPLHF
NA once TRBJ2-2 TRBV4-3 CASSQDGNTGELFF
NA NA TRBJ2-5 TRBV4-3 CASSQDRATLGETQYF
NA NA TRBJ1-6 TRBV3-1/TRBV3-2 CASSQDRQASPLHF
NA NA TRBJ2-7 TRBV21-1 CASSKGERRFPLLLYEQYF
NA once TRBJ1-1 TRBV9 CASSRSTTGRTEAFF
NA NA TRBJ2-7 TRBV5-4 CASSGANVGRAHEQYF
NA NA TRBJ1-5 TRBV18 CASSPNAAYSNQPQHF
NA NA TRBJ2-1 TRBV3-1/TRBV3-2 CASSLERVAYNEQFF
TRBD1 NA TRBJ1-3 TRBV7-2 CASSLRTGLGLSGNTIYF
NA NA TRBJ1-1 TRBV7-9 CASSLVQGDEAFF
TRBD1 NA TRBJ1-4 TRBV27 CASSQRQGAEKLFF
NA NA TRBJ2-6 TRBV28 CASSKLWANVLTF